This T cell receptor beta chain is from a study of CD8+ T cells in alopecia areata. Regarding the study as a whole: While tofacitinib was given, many expanded lesional clones persisted in scalp and blood.

To note about this clone: Its antigen is unidentified.

Reverse transcribed after extraction, RNA yielded cDNA as the sequencing template. Libraries were prepared by immunoSEQ multiplex PCR; TCRdb keeps only in-frame clonotypes and omits some of them. The sample contains 150,000 to 250,000 clones, roughly three fifths of which appear only once. The treatment is: oral pan-JAK inhibitor, 5-10 mg twice daily. CDR3 length: 15 residues. Per germline, CDR1 MGHDK and CDR2 SYGVNS. Trimming took 4 bases from V and 2 from J, leaving 15 bases between them. The starting material was CD4+ T cells sorted from blood, obtained at week 4, from a patient treated with tofacitinib. The TCR was taken from a human donor with alopecia areata. The V and J genes are TRBV25-1 and TRBJ2-7, with D possibly matching TRBD2 (5 bases). CDR3 in amino acids: CASSAAGTGPYEQYF. Written as DNA, the CDR3 is TGTGCCAGCAGTGCGGCGGGCACCGGACCCTACGAGCAGTACTTC.